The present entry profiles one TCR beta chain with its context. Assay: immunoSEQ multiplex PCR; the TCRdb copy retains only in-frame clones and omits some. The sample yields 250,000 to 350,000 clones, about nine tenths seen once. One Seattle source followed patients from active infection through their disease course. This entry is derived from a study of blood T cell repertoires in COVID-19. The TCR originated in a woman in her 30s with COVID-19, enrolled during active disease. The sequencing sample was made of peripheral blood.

The CDR3 sequence: CASSPWDTNSPLHF. CDR3 nucleotide sequence: TGTGCCAGCAGCCCGTGGGACACGAATTCACCCCTCCACTTT. The chain is built from TRBV3-1 (or the pseudogene TRBV3-2) and TRBJ1-6, with a weak D call TRBD1 (6 bases). The V end lost 4 bases, the J end lost 7 bases, and 11 bases lay between the germline ends. The CDR3 extends over 14 amino acids. The germline CDR1 and CDR2 sequences are LGHDT and YNNKEL (reference sequence).